This T cell receptor (beta chain) was found in a study of blood T cell repertoires in COVID-19. Whole-study context: Sample material is recorded as cDNA or gDNA derived from T cells, B-cell-depleted T cells, or PBMCs.

Repertoires were generated with immunoSEQ multiplex PCR, while TCRdb's copy carries only in-frame clones and drops some. The sample records 30,000 to 40,000 clones, 80% to 95% being singletons. V trimming: 1 base; J trimming: 4 bases; junction bases outside the gene matches: 6. This CDR3 is built from 17 residues. In germline, CDR1 is SGHKS, CDR2 YYEKEE (reference sequence). The chain links TRBV5-5 to TRBJ2-2; 11 bases line up with TRBD2. The TCR sequence derives from a man aged 50-59 years with active COVID-19. The sample was peripheral blood. This CDR3 is CASSLSLAGVSTGELFF. The CDR3 DNA follows: TGTGCCAGCAGCTTGTCACTAGCGGGGGTTAGCACCGGGGAGCTGTTTTTT.